This T cell receptor beta chain was captured by sequencing in a study of blood T cell repertoires in COVID-19. The repertoire was sequenced with immunoSEQ multiplex PCR; TCRdb's copy has only in-frame clones and lacks some. The sample shows roughly 70,000 clones, roughly 80% of them seen only once. This CDR3 has 16 amino acids. The germline V and J ends were trimmed by 4 bases and 5 bases, with 20 bases remaining between them. Germline CDR1 and CDR2: SGHTA and FQGNSA. The receptor's source is a woman older than 75 with active or convalescent COVID-19. The genes are TRBV7-2 and TRBJ1-1; D is perhaps TRBD1 (5 bases). The sequenced sample was peripheral blood. In DNA form, the CDR3 reads TGTGCCAGCAGCTCACAAGATCAGGGTCCTAAGACTGAAGCTTTCTTT. This translates into CASSSQDQGPKTEAFF.